The rows below give T cell receptor beta chains drawn from one sample of a study of T cells after yellow fever vaccination. TCRdb analysed the 5' RACE reads with MiXCR anew, one entry per CDR3 protein. The repertoire has roughly 350,000 distinct CDR3 sequences, roughly 4.3% of them found once; the top ten carry around 25%. The sequencing used PBMCs, collected 5 days after the yellow fever booster vaccination. Every receptor here comes from a man younger than 35 who received the YFV17D yellow fever vaccine. Each CDR3 is given with its conserved first and last residue. A D gene is named only where the DNA matches it firmly. Size tells how often a clone was seen (once, few, many) or the class of an expanded clone, and some rows leave it out.

v_gene: TRBV20-1
d_gene: -
j_gene: TRBJ1-5
abundance: -
CDR3nt: TGCAGTGCTAGGGGTAGGTCAGCGCATCAGCCCCAGCATTTT
CDR3aa: CSARGRSAHQPQHF

v_gene: TRBV6-5
d_gene: TRBD2
j_gene: TRBJ2-6
abundance: -
CDR3nt: TGTGCCAGCAGTTACGGGAGGGCCCTCGGGGCCAACGTCCTGACTTTC
CDR3aa: CASSYGRALGANVLTF

v_gene: TRBV7-9
d_gene: TRBD1
j_gene: TRBJ1-1
abundance: many
CDR3nt: TGTGCCAGCAGCGAGATGGCTCAGGGGGGAGCTTTCTTT
CDR3aa: CASSEMAQGGAFF

v_gene: TRBV5-6
d_gene: TRBD2
j_gene: TRBJ2-3
abundance: -
CDR3nt: TGTGCCAGCAGCTCCTACTGGCGGGGGGGCCCGGGCACAGATACGCAGTATTTT
CDR3aa: CASSSYWRGGPGTDTQYF

v_gene: TRBV5-4
d_gene: TRBD1
j_gene: TRBJ2-3
abundance: few
CDR3nt: TGTGCCAGCAGCTGGACAGGGAGGAACACAGATACGCAGTATTTT
CDR3aa: CASSWTGRNTDTQYF

v_gene: TRBV20-1
d_gene: -
j_gene: TRBJ2-5
abundance: few
CDR3nt: TGCAGTGCTAGAGTAGGGTACCAAGAGACCCAGTACTTC
CDR3aa: CSARVGYQETQYF

v_gene: TRBV7-2
d_gene: -
j_gene: TRBJ2-2
abundance: -
CDR3nt: TGTGCCAGCAGCTTAGCGCCCGTCACCGGGGAGCTGTTTTTT
CDR3aa: CASSLAPVTGELFF

v_gene: TRBV3-1
d_gene: -
j_gene: TRBJ2-5
abundance: many
CDR3nt: TGTGCCAGCAGCATAGTCGCCCGGAAAGAGACCCAGTACTTC
CDR3aa: CASSIVARKETQYF

v_gene: TRBV11-1
d_gene: -
j_gene: TRBJ1-5
abundance: -
CDR3nt: TGTGCCAGCAGCTTTAGAACCCAACAGCCCCAGCATTTT
CDR3aa: CASSFRTQQPQHF

v_gene: TRBV9
d_gene: -
j_gene: TRBJ1-6
abundance: -
CDR3nt: TGTGCCAGCAGCGTCCAGGGGTTCGGGGGTAATTCACCCCTCCACTTT
CDR3aa: CASSVQGFGGNSPLHF

v_gene: TRBV14
d_gene: TRBD1
j_gene: TRBJ2-1
abundance: many
CDR3nt: TGTGCCAGCAGCCCGCAGGGACAGGGGGCCCTCAATGAGCAGTTCTTC
CDR3aa: CASSPQGQGALNEQFF

v_gene: TRBV4-3
d_gene: TRBD1
j_gene: TRBJ2-3
abundance: -
CDR3nt: TGCGCCAGCGAAAACAGGGGGCATGCAGATACGCAGTATTTT
CDR3aa: CASENRGHADTQYF

v_gene: TRBV30
d_gene: -
j_gene: TRBJ1-1
abundance: few
CDR3nt: TGTGCCTGGAGCGAAGGAAGTGAAGCTTTCTTT
CDR3aa: CAWSEGSEAFF

v_gene: TRBV20-1
d_gene: -
j_gene: TRBJ2-7
abundance: many
CDR3nt: TGCAGTGCTGGTCAACTCTACGAGCAGTACTTC
CDR3aa: CSAGQLYEQYF

v_gene: TRBV7-2
d_gene: -
j_gene: TRBJ2-5
abundance: many
CDR3nt: TGCGCCAGCAGCTTGGGGGGCCAAGAGACCCAGTACTTC
CDR3aa: CASSLGGQETQYF

v_gene: TRBV20-1
d_gene: -
j_gene: TRBJ2-2
abundance: -
CDR3nt: TGCAGTGCTAGCCCCCCGGGGAGGCCGAACACCGGGGAGCTGTTTTTT
CDR3aa: CSASPPGRPNTGELFF

v_gene: TRBV7-8
d_gene: -
j_gene: TRBJ2-6
abundance: -
CDR3nt: TGTGCCACAGTGGGGGGGCGGACCCTCTCTGGGGCCAACGTCCTGACTTTC
CDR3aa: CATVGGRTLSGANVLTF

v_gene: TRBV6-6
d_gene: TRBD1
j_gene: TRBJ2-1
abundance: few
CDR3nt: TGTGCCAGCACCCAGCCCCGACAGGGTCCTGAGCAGTTCTTC
CDR3aa: CASTQPRQGPEQFF

v_gene: TRBV4-3
d_gene: -
j_gene: TRBJ2-1
abundance: few
CDR3nt: TGCGCCAGCAGCCAAGAGATCTACAATGAGCAGTTCTTC
CDR3aa: CASSQEIYNEQFF

v_gene: TRBV11-2
d_gene: -
j_gene: TRBJ2-1
abundance: many
CDR3nt: TGTGCCAGCAGCTGGGTTAACAATGAGCAGTTCTTC
CDR3aa: CASSWVNNEQFF

v_gene: TRBV7-2
d_gene: -
j_gene: TRBJ1-5
abundance: few
CDR3nt: TGTGCCAGCAGCTCGCCCCATAGGGACAATCAGCCCCAGCATTTT
CDR3aa: CASSSPHRDNQPQHF

v_gene: TRBV20-1
d_gene: -
j_gene: TRBJ2-2
abundance: many
CDR3nt: TGCAGTGCTAGACCGGGGGCCGTTGCCGGGGAGCTGTTTTTT
CDR3aa: CSARPGAVAGELFF

v_gene: TRBV2
d_gene: -
j_gene: TRBJ2-4
abundance: -
CDR3nt: TGTGCCAGCAGTGCGGGCTATCGCGGGGACATTCAGTACTTC
CDR3aa: CASSAGYRGDIQYF

v_gene: TRBV4-3
d_gene: -
j_gene: TRBJ1-1
abundance: few
CDR3nt: TGCGCCAGCAGCCAAAACGACGGTCACACTGAAGCTTTCTTT
CDR3aa: CASSQNDGHTEAFF

v_gene: TRBV12-3/TRBV12-4
d_gene: -
j_gene: TRBJ2-1
abundance: -
CDR3nt: TGTGCCAGCAGTTTAGAGCCCGGCGGCGATCAAAAGGTCTTC
CDR3aa: CASSLEPGGDQKVF

v_gene: TRBV4-1
d_gene: -
j_gene: TRBJ1-1
abundance: few
CDR3nt: TGCGCCAGCAGCCAAGTACCCTTTTGGAGGACTGAAGCTTTCTTT
CDR3aa: CASSQVPFWRTEAFF